The 19 T cell receptor beta chains given below trace back to one sample, sequenced in a study of blood T cell repertoires in COVID-19. Sequenced by immunoSEQ multiplex PCR; TCRdb stores in-frame clones only, minus some. The data contain about 360,000 clones, over 75% of them singletons. The material sequenced was PBMCs or T cells enriched from blood (not recorded which). The receptors derive from a young man who had recovered from COVID-19.

The genes are TRBV7-9 and TRBJ2-7, with D possibly being TRBD1 (6 bases). V gave up 7 bases and J gave up 1 base, with 26 bases separating them. Germline loops: CDR1 SEHNR, CDR2 FQNEAQ (reference sequence). CDR3 size: 18 residues. DNA for the CDR3: TGTGCCAGCACCCGAGGACAGTCCCACTCCCCTGGGTCCTACGAGCAGTACTTC. The encoded protein is CASTRGQSHSPGSYEQYF.

The chain recombines TRBV29-1 with TRBJ1-2; D is uncertain. The CDR3 is 13 amino acids. V dropped 5 bases and J dropped 4 bases, with 14 bases sitting between them. Per the germline V gene, CDR1 is SQVTM and CDR2 is ANQGSEA. The CDR3 DNA follows: TGCAGCGTTCTTAAGGAGGGATCCTATGGCTACACCTTC. Protein product: CSVLKEGSYGYTF.

Regarding this clone: This specimen includes other DNA sequences encoding the same CDR3. The rearrangement uses TRBV3-1 (or the pseudogene TRBV3-2) and TRBJ2-7; D remains unclear. The CDR3 covers 13 residues. CDR1 and CDR2 from the germline V gene are LGHDT and YNNKEL (reference sequence). The germline V and J ends were trimmed by 1 base and 3 bases, with 7 bases remaining between them. The CDR3 sequence is CASSQGGRYEQYF. CDR3 in DNA: TGTGCCAGCAGCCAAGGCGGCCGCTACGAGCAGTACTTC.

This clone showed up just a few times. The gene calls are TRBV4-3 and TRBJ1-2; TRBD1 agrees at 8 bases. Losses at the gene ends were 0 bases for V and 4 bases for J; bases not matched to a gene: 7. The CDR3 covers 16 residues. From germline, CDR1 is LGHNA and CDR2 YSLEER. The CDR3 reads CASSQDIGGTGYGYTF. The DNA of the CDR3 is TGCGCCAGCAGCCAAGATATCGGGGGGACAGGCTATGGCTACACCTTC.

This clone has only one observation. This chain connects TRBV19 to TRBJ2-3; D is undetermined. The germline CDR1 and CDR2 sequences are LNHDA and SQIVND (reference sequence). Trimming removed 3 bases at V and 4 bases at J, with 8 bases between. The CDR3 totals 13 residues. The CDR3 DNA reads as TGTGCCAGTAGTATCGGAGTGTCAGATACGCAGTATTTT. As protein: CASSIGVSDTQYF. The variable domain in full, with the rest retrieved from reference TRBV19 and TRBJ2-3, is DGGITQSPKYLFRKEGQNVTLSCEQNLNHDAMYWYRQDPGQGLRLIYYSQIVNDFQKGDIAEGYSVSREKKESFPLTVTSAQKNPTAFYLCASSIGVSDTQYFGPGTRLTVL.

The J gene is TRBJ2-5, the V gene TRBV19, with 9 bases matching TRBD1. The junction had 6 bases not matched to a gene; V was cut back by 5 bases and J by 5 bases. The CDR3 is made up of 14 amino acids. Germline CDR1 is LNHDA and CDR2 is SQIVND (reference sequence). The CDR3 protein is CASSLQGAEETQYF. Here the CDR3 DNA reads TGTGCCAGTAGTCTACAGGGGGCGGAGGAGACCCAGTACTTC.

The V and J genes are TRBV6-6 and TRBJ1-6, with D hard to call. This CDR3 comprises 17 residues. Trimming pared 5 bases from V and 8 bases from J, leaving 22 bases between. The germline V gene encodes CDR1 MNHNY and CDR2 SVGAGI (reference sequence). The CDR3 DNA is TGTGCCAGCAGTCAAACTTTCGGGAGTTCTCGTTATTCACCCCTCCACTTT. This translates into CASSQTFGSSRYSPLHF.

The J gene is TRBJ1-2, the V gene TRBV6-5; D is perhaps TRBD1 (5 bases). Germline CDR1 is MNHEY and CDR2 is SVGAGI. This CDR3 contains 14 residues. Trimming stripped 3 bases from V and 5 bases from J, with 13 bases between. DNA for the CDR3: TGTGCCAGCAGTTATGGGGAGGGGACTTATGGCTACACCTTC. Encoded protein: CASSYGEGTYGYTF.

This clone was seen once. The V and J genes are TRBV12-5 and TRBJ1-1, with no clear D. Trimming removed 7 bases at V and 6 bases at J, with 12 bases between. Germline CDR1 reads LGHNT; CDR2 reads FRNRAP. The CDR3 has 12 amino acids. The CDR3 region is CASALRLPEAFF. The CDR3 bases are TGTGCTAGTGCCTTACGTCTACCTGAAGCTTTCTTT. Drawing the rest from reference TRBV12-5 and TRBJ1-1, the complete variable domain is DARVTQTPRHKVTEMGQEVTMRCQPILGHNTVFWYRQTMMQGLELLAYFRNRAPLDDSGMPKDRFSAEMPDATLATLKIQPSEPRDSAVYFCASALRLPEAFFGQGTRLTVV.

The chain carries TRBV9 and TRBJ2-7; tentatively, D is TRBD2 (7 bases). V lost 4 bases to trimming and J lost 5 bases, with 13 bases between them. The CDR3 runs 13 residues. Germline CDR1 and CDR2: SGDLS and YYNGEE. The CDR3: CASSPRGGDEQYF. CDR3 bases: TGTGCCAGCAGCCCTAGGGGGGGCGACGAGCAGTACTTC.

The rearrangement links TRBV10-3 to TRBJ2-2; TRBD2 is a possible D gene (7 bases). Trimming cost V 8 bases and J 4 bases, with 8 bases left between them. Germline V gene lookup returns CDR1 ENHRY and CDR2 SYGVKD. CDR3 size: 12 residues. DNA for the CDR3: TGTGCCATCGGGGGGGCCACCGGGGAGCTGTTTTTT. Translated: CAIGGATGELFF.

The chain joins TRBV30 to TRBJ1-1, with 10 bases matching TRBD1. The CDR3 runs to 13 residues. CDR1 GTSNPN and CDR2 SVGIG come from the germline V gene (reference sequence). V lost 5 bases and J lost 5; bases outside the gene matches: 5. CDR3 loop: CAWEPGQGTEAFF. The CDR3 DNA is TGTGCCTGGGAACCGGGACAGGGGACTGAAGCTTTCTTT. Based on the CDR3 plus reference TRBV30 and TRBJ1-1, the full variable domain is SQTIHQWPATLVQPVGSPLSLECTVEGTSNPNLYWYRQAAGRGLQLLFYSVGIGQISSEVPQNLSASRPQDRQFILSSKKLLLSDSGFYLCAWEPGQGTEAFFGQGTRLTVV.

The rearrangement joins TRBV6-5 to TRBJ1-1; tentative D call: TRBD1 (6 bases). V dropped 5 bases and J dropped 8 bases, with 18 bases sitting between them. The CDR3 runs to 14 residues. The V gene's germline CDR1 is MNHEY and CDR2 SVGAGI. In nucleotides, the CDR3 is TGTGCCAGCAGTCTTTGGGAGGGGGAAAGGGAAGCTTTCTTT. Translated: CASSLWEGEREAFF.

The gene calls are TRBV5-1 and TRBJ2-7; possibly TRBD1 for D (5 bases). V lost 1 base, J lost 6 bases, and 8 bases lay in between. From germline, CDR1 is SGHRS and CDR2 YFSETQ. CDR3 length equals 12 residues. The CDR3 DNA sequence: TGCGCCAGCAGCTTGTCAGGGCTCGAGCAGTACTTC. This codes for CASSLSGLEQYF.

The chain combines TRBV4-1 with TRBJ1-4; the D gene is possibly TRBD1 (5 bases). From germline, CDR1 is MGHRA and CDR2 YSYEKL. V dropped 4 bases and J dropped 1 base, with 13 bases sitting between them. The CDR3 runs 16 residues. The CDR3 region has the DNA TGCGCCAGCAGCCCAGGGTTGTTCGTAACTAATGAAAAACTGTTTTTT. Protein sequence: CASSPGLFVTNEKLFF.

The chain is built from TRBV9 and TRBJ1-2, with 10 bases lining up with TRBD1. The CDR3 is 17 amino acids. The junction had 15 bases not matched to a gene; V was cut back by 7 bases and J by 3 bases. Germline-derived CDR1 and CDR2 are SGDLS and YYNGEE. The CDR3 sequence: CASHNDGLTGGDYGYTF. The CDR3 coding sequence is TGTGCCAGCCACAATGATGGGCTGACAGGGGGCGACTATGGCTACACCTTC.

A few counts support this clone. The gene calls are TRBV6-5 and TRBJ1-1; 8 nucleotides match TRBD1. The germline CDR1 and CDR2 sequences are MNHEY and SVGAGI. V was clipped by 6 bases and J by 7 bases; unmatched bases: 13. The CDR3 is made up of 15 amino acids. The CDR3 spells CASSRGQGAMLEAFF. DNA of the CDR3: TGTGCCAGCAGCAGGGGTCAGGGGGCCATGCTTGAAGCTTTCTTT.

V and J are TRBV6-5 and TRBJ2-2; 7 positions match TRBD1. With V trimmed by 6 bases and J by 5 bases, 6 bases remained unmatched. The CDR3 length is 14 residues. Looked up from germline, CDR1 is MNHEY and CDR2 is SVGAGI. The CDR3 protein is CASSLTGATGELFF. CDR3 nucleotides: TGTGCCAGCAGCCTAACAGGGGCTACCGGGGAGCTGTTTTTT.

This clone appeared once. The V and J genes are TRBV6-5 and TRBJ1-6; TRBD1 agrees at 7 bases. Germline V gives CDR1 MNHEY, CDR2 SVGAGI. J was trimmed by 9 bases and V by 6 bases; bases with no gene match: 8. CDR3 size: 14 residues. DNA of the CDR3: TGTGCCAGCAGCAACAACAGGGGACGTTCACCCCTCCACTTT. Its translation: CASSNNRGRSPLHF.